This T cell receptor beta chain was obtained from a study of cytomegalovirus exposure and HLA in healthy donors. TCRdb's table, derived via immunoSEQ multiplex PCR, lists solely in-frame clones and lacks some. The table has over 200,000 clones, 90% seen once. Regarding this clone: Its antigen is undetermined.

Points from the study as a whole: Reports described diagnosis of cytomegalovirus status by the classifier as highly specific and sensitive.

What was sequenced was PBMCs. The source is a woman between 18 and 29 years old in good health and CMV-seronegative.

CDR3 amino acids: CASSYVGGGSEAFF. CDR3 bases: TGCGCCAGCAGCTACGTCGGGGGCGGGAGTGAAGCTTTCTTT. The chain combines TRBV4-1 with TRBJ1-1, with D perhaps matching TRBD1 (6 bases). This CDR3 comprises 14 residues. Per germline, CDR1 MGHRA and CDR2 YSYEKL. The ends were cut back, 5 bases at V and 7 bases at J, with 17 bases in the middle.